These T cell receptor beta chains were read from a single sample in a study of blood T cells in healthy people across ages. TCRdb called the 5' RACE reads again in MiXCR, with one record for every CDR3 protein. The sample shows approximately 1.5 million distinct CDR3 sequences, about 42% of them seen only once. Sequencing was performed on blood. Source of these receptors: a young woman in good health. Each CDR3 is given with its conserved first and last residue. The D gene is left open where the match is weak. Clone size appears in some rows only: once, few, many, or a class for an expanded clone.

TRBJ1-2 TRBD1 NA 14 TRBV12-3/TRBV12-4 CASSLQVTGNGYTF TGTGCCAGCAGTTTACAGGTGACAGGGAATGGCTACACCTTC
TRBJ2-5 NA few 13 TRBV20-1 CSARDRVRKTQYF TGCAGTGCTAGAGACAGGGTGAGGAAGACCCAGTACTTC
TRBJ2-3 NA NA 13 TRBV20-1 CSARDLQTDTQYF TGCAGTGCTAGAGATCTTCAAACAGATACGCAGTATTTT
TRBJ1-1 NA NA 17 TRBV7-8 CASSLEQGGVGPTEAFF TGTGCCAGCAGCTTAGAACAGGGCGGGGTGGGACCCACTGAAGCTTTCTTT
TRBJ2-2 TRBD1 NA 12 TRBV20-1 CSAKTGSGELFF TGCAGTGCCAAGACAGGGTCCGGGGAGCTGTTTTTT
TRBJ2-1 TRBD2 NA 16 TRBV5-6 CASSQDGRGALNEQFF TGTGCCAGCAGCCAGGACGGGCGGGGGGCCTTGAATGAGCAGTTCTTC
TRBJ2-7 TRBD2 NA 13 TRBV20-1 CSARGGTNYEQYF TGCAGTGCTAGAGGTGGGACTAACTACGAGCAGTACTTC
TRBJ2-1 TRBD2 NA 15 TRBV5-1 CASSYTSGSHNEQFF TGCGCCAGCAGCTACACTAGCGGGAGTCACAATGAGCAGTTCTTC
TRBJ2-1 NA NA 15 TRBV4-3 CASSQASGEPNEQFF TGCGCCAGCAGCCAAGCCAGCGGAGAACCCAATGAGCAGTTCTTC
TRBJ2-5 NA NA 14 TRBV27 CASSHSGLQETQYF TGTGCCAGCAGTCATTCGGGACTCCAAGAGACCCAGTACTTC
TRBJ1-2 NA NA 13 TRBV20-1 CSARDLTGGGYTF TGCAGTGCTAGAGATCTGACGGGCGGGGGCTACACCTTC
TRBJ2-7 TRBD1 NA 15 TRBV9 CASSVHGTAEYEQYF TGTGCCAGCAGCGTACACGGGACAGCTGAGTACGAGCAGTACTTC
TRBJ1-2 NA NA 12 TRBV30 CAWSGGGYGYTF TGTGCCTGGAGCGGTGGGGGCTATGGCTACACCTTC
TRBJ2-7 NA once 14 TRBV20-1 CSARALVAYNEQYF TGCAGTGCTAGAGCCCTAGTAGCCTACAATGAGCAGTACTTC
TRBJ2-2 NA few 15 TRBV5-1 CASTTGTTNTGELFF TGCGCCAGCACCACCGGGACCACGAACACCGGGGAGCTGTTTTTT